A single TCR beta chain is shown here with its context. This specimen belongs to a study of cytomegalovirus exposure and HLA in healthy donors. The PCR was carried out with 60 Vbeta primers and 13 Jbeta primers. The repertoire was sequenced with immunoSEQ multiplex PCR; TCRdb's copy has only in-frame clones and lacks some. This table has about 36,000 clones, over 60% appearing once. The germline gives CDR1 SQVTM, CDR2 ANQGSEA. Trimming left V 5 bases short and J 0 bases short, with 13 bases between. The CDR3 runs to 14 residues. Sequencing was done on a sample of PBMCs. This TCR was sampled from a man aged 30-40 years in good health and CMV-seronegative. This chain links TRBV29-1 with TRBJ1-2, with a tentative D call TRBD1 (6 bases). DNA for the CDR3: TGCAGCGTTATCCGGGACACTTCTAACTATGGCTACACCTTC. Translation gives CSVIRDTSNYGYTF.